The 20 T cell receptor beta chains reported below all come from one sample, sequenced in a study of control samples from healthy donors and cancer patients. The table came from immunoSEQ multiplex PCR; TCRdb's copy has only in-frame clones and leaves some out. Here the sample spans approximately 15,000 clones, about 89% being singletons. The sample taken for sequencing was PBMCs. The receptors originated from a woman in her 70s with colorectal cancer.

The chain has TRBV12-3 or TRBV12-4 and TRBJ1-1; D call uncertain. With 5 bases removed from V and 5 bases from J, the gap between germline ends came to 6 bases. The CDR3 is 11 residues long. The CDR3 is CASSPRTEAFF. The CDR3 DNA sequence: TGTGCCAGCAGTCCCCGTACTGAAGCTTTCTTT.

V usage is TRBV7-9 and J usage is TRBJ2-3, with 9 bases matching TRBD2. CDR1 is SEHNR and CDR2 is FQNEAQ in the germline V gene (reference sequence). V gave up 4 bases and J gave up 0 bases; unmatched junction bases: 11. This CDR3 region has 18 residues. The CDR3 sequence: CASSSPSGKRSSTDTQYF. CDR3 sequence (DNA): TGTGCCAGCAGCTCTCCTAGCGGGAAAAGGAGTAGCACAGATACGCAGTATTTT.

J is TRBJ2-3 and V is TRBV4-2; no firm D call. V was trimmed by 4 bases and J by 2 bases, leaving 10 bases between them. The CDR3 spans 14 residues. The germline V gene has CDR1 LGHNA and CDR2 YNFKEQ. The CDR3 DNA reads TGTGCCAGCAGCCCTGACCCCACCACAGATACGCAGTATTTT. The encoded protein is CASSPDPTTDTQYF.

The rearrangement uses TRBV10-2 and TRBJ2-3; TRBD2 aligns across 14 bases. The CDR3 has 16 amino acids. Germline values: CDR1 WSHSY, CDR2 SAAADI. Trimming took 8 bases from V and 1 from J; bases not matched to a gene: 5. As DNA, the CDR3 is TGCGCCAGCCAAGGACTAGCGGGAGGCCGCACAGATACGCAGTATTTT. Translation: CASQGLAGGRTDTQYF.

The chain has TRBV7-9 and TRBJ1-5, with D tentatively TRBD1 (5 bases). The CDR3 sequence is 15 residues long. With 4 bases removed from V and 1 base from J, the gap between germline ends came to 11 bases. Germline-derived CDR1 and CDR2 are SEHNR and FQNEAQ (reference sequence). As DNA, the CDR3 is TGTGCCAGCAGCTCGCGAGAGGGGAGCAATCAGCCCCAGCATTTT. Translating gives CASSSREGSNQPQHF.

This chain joins TRBV7-9 and TRBJ1-1; D not resolved. CDR1 is SEHNR and CDR2 is FQNEAQ in the germline V gene (reference sequence). V lost 4 bases to trimming and J lost 8 bases, with 11 bases between them. The CDR3 runs to 12 residues. The CDR3 is CASSSGPREAFF. Written as DNA, the CDR3 is TGTGCCAGCAGCTCCGGGCCCCGGGAAGCTTTCTTT.

In its sample, this clone was seen a few times. This sequence joins TRBV18 and TRBJ2-7; the match to TRBD2 covers 7 bases. Germline trimming cut 3 bases from V and 0 bases from J; bases unmatched to any gene: 2. The germline V gene has CDR1 KGHSH and CDR2 LQKENI. The CDR3 is 14 amino acids. The CDR3 nucleotides are TGTGCCAGCTCACCCGGGAGGTACTCCTACGAGCAGTACTTC. It specifies CASSPGRYSYEQYF.

The chain recombines TRBV3-1 (or the pseudogene TRBV3-2) with TRBJ2-1; D tentatively reads TRBD1 or TRBD2 (7 bases each). Trimming took 4 bases from V and 4 from J, leaving 20 bases between them. The CDR3 runs to 17 residues. The germline CDR1 and CDR2 sequences are LGHDT and YNNKEL (reference sequence). This chain's CDR3 is CASSPLGRGPGYNEQFF. DNA for the CDR3: TGTGCCAGCAGCCCCTTGGGGAGGGGGCCTGGGTACAATGAGCAGTTCTTC.

This clone was counted once. The rearrangement links TRBV4-1 to TRBJ1-1; D is perhaps TRBD1 (6 bases). This CDR3 region has 14 residues. V lost 3 bases to trimming and J lost 8 bases, with 16 bases between them. CDR1 and CDR2 from the germline V gene are MGHRA and YSYEKL. CDR3 DNA: TGCGCCAGCAGCCACCTGACCGGGACATTGGAAGCTTTCTTT. Amino acid sequence: CASSHLTGTLEAFF.

The chain has TRBV19 and TRBJ1-1; D is unresolved. Per the germline V gene, CDR1 is LNHDA and CDR2 is SQIVND (reference sequence). V lost 0 bases and J 4 bases, leaving 6 bases between the germline ends. This CDR3 has 13 amino acids. This CDR3 is CASSIETGTEAFF. CDR3 nucleotide sequence: TGTGCCAGTAGTATAGAAACGGGCACTGAAGCTTTCTTT.

The chain carries TRBV14 and TRBJ1-1, with D possibly being TRBD1 (6 bases). Trimming pared 6 bases from V and 2 bases from J, leaving 19 bases between. CDR3 length: 16 residues. The germline CDR1 and CDR2 sequences are SGHDN and FVKESK. DNA for the CDR3: TGTGCCAGCAGTGAGACCCGCGGGACACTAAACACTGAAGCTTTCTTT. Translation: CASSETRGTLNTEAFF.

The CDR3 sequence: CASHLGTNTGELFF. The CDR3 DNA follows: TGTGCCAGTCACCTGGGGACAAACACCGGGGAGCTGTTTTTT. This chain uses TRBV19 with TRBJ2-2; D may be TRBD1 (6 bases). The CDR3 extends over 14 amino acids. Germline V lookup: CDR1 LNHDA, CDR2 SQIVND (reference sequence). V was trimmed by 8 bases and J by 2 bases, leaving 12 bases between them.

The chain couples TRBV11-2 to TRBJ1-3; D is possibly TRBD1 (6 bases). V lost 0 bases to trimming and J lost 0 bases, with 9 bases between them. This CDR3 has 16 residues. Germline CDR1 is SGHAT and CDR2 is FQNNGV. The CDR3 nucleotides read TGTGCCAGCAGCTTAGAAGGCAGGGGCTCTGGAAACACCATATATTTT. This codes for CASSLEGRGSGNTIYF.

The chain couples TRBV18 to TRBJ1-3; D not resolved. Germline V gives CDR1 KGHSH, CDR2 LQKENI. This CDR3 contains 13 residues. Trimming took 6 bases from V and 2 from J, leaving 8 bases between them. In DNA, the CDR3 is TGTGCCAGCTCCGACGGGGCTGGAAACACCATATATTTT. It translates to CASSDGAGNTIYF.

This chain links TRBV18 with TRBJ1-2; the match to TRBD1 covers 9 bases. Germline CDR1 reads KGHSH; CDR2 reads LQKENI. The CDR3 runs to 14 residues. V was pared by 3 bases and J by 7 bases, with 6 bases of the junction left unmatched. CDR3 nucleotide sequence: TGTGCCAGCTCACCCTCCCCGACAGGGGGTGGCTACACCTTC. This encodes CASSPSPTGGGYTF.

The chain recombines TRBV5-5 with TRBJ2-3, with TRBD1 matching 10 bases. CDR3 length: 15 amino acids. Germline V gene sequence: CDR1 SGHKS, CDR2 YYEKEE (reference sequence). J was trimmed by 1 base and V by 7 bases; bases with no gene match: 6. The CDR3 sequence: CASFDRGLGTDTQYF. CDR3 in DNA: TGTGCCAGCTTCGACAGGGGGCTAGGCACAGATACGCAGTATTTT.

The chain employs TRBV10-3 and TRBJ2-3, with D unclear. Germline CDR1 and CDR2: ENHRY and SYGVKD. Trimming shortened V by 3 bases and J by 5 bases, and 3 bases separated the two germline ends. This CDR3 comprises 11 residues. The CDR3 DNA follows: TGTGCCATCAGTGATTTAGATACGCAGTATTTT. This gives the protein CAISDLDTQYF.

The chain is built from TRBV12-5 and TRBJ1-5; D might be TRBD1 (6 bases). Germline CDR1 LGHNT, CDR2 FRNRAP. This CDR3 spans 15 amino acids. V was pared by 5 bases and J by 6 bases, with 17 bases between. CDR3 coding DNA: TGTGCTAGTGGTCCCCCCGCGGGGGCTAGTCAGCCCCAGCATTTT. Translating gives CASGPPAGASQPQHF. Drawing the rest from reference TRBV12-5 and TRBJ1-5, the complete variable domain is DARVTQTPRHKVTEMGQEVTMRCQPILGHNTVFWYRQTMMQGLELLAYFRNRAPLDDSGMPKDRFSAEMPDATLATLKIQPSEPRDSAVYFCASGPPAGASQPQHFGDGTRLSIL.

This clone was counted a single time. The chain has TRBV15 and TRBJ1-1, with 8 positions matching TRBD1. J lost 3 bases, V lost 6 bases, and 9 bases had no gene match. The CDR3 is 15 amino acids. In germline, CDR1 is LNHNV, CDR2 YYDKDF (reference sequence). CDR3 nucleotide sequence: TGTGCCACCAGACCTCGACAGGGGCCGTACACTGAAGCTTTCTTT. This translates into CATRPRQGPYTEAFF.

V usage is TRBV7-2 and J usage is TRBJ1-4, with TRBD1 matching over 7 bases. Germline V lookup: CDR1 SGHTA, CDR2 FQGNSA. V shed 7 bases, J shed 8 bases, and the junction held 13 bases outside the gene matches. This CDR3 has 15 residues. This CDR3 is CASTFQGGASEKLFF. Written as DNA, the CDR3 is TGTGCCAGCACCTTTCAGGGGGGGGCCTCCGAAAAACTGTTTTTT.